A single TCR beta chain is shown here with its context. This specimen comes from a study of CD8 T cells in Susac syndrome. Germline CDR1 reads GTSNPN; CDR2 reads SVGIG (reference sequence). V was clipped by 0 bases and J by 3 bases, with 9 bases between them. The CDR3 is 13 residues long. RNA, at roughly 0.45 to 1 ug, was reverse transcribed with random hexamers. Via MiXCR, TCRdb re-called the immunoSEQ multiplex PCR reads, giving one row per CDR3 protein. The sample shows 100,000 to 150,000 distinct CDR3 sequences, 85% to 95% of them seen only once. Sequenced sample: CD8+ T cells from PBMCs. The chain couples TRBV30 to TRBJ2-7; no clear D gene. This sequence was found in a human donor with multiple sclerosis. The DNA of the CDR3 is TGTGCCTGGAGTGTACGAAAGGGCTACGAGCAGTACTTC. Translation: CAWSVRKGYEQYF.